This T cell receptor beta chain was recorded in a study of post-analysis software for immune sequencing data (dated by TCRdb to between 2014 and 2017). Looking at the study overall: Relapsing-remitting, secondary progressive and progressive-relapsing multiple sclerosis were recorded as disease courses, and subtype annotation was lacking for some patients. A subset of samples was prepared in parallel using single-end sample barcoding, then pooled and co-amplified after Illumina adapter ligation. The patient repertoires were set against around ten previously published healthy control repertoires from donors whose ages ranged from roughly 6 to 25 years. The paper as a whole reports these results and caveats: Multiple sclerosis patients had significantly lower normalized Chao1 diversity than controls, a result that suggests substantial peripheral T-cell clonal expansion. The control group was slightly older than the multiple sclerosis patient group. Patients showed significantly higher frequencies than controls for roughly five TRBV segments, among them TRBV5-6, TRBV5-1 and TRBV20-1. When samples were clustered directly using the F measure, samples prepared in the same batch co-clustered strongly, which prompted a batch-effect correction.

Library creation used PCR. TCRdb names Illumina HiSeq 2500 as the instrument used. To reduce PCR and sequencing biases, unique molecular identifiers were incorporated into the TCR beta cDNA libraries. Per 1 to 10 million input T cells, approximately 500,000 cDNA molecules were obtained, such that each molecule approximated one T cell. The same protocol used for the earlier healthy control dataset was applied to prepare and sequence the patient libraries. Samples belonging to the same batch were prepared together, multiplexed and sequenced on a shared HiSeq lane. The original methods were these. Raw barcoded reads were processed with MIGEC, discarding single-read molecular identifier groups before consensus assembly and CDR3 extraction. VDJtools was used for post-analysis of the clonotype tables, with diversity normalized by down-sampling every dataset to the smallest sample size. To correct batch-related cross-sample contamination, repertoire overlap clustering matched CDR3 amino acid sequences but not nucleotide sequences. Using fastp at Q25 and MiXCR, TCRdb reprocessed the public reads and kept productive beta chains. Rows are unified per CDR3 protein, each entry keeping the most common DNA and genes. These V and J calls are TCRdb output, not the study's own analysis. The sample profile shows about 380,000 distinct CDR3 sequences; less than 40% of them were found once. Jointly, the top ten make up roughly 12% of the sample.

To demonstrate the VDJtools post-analysis software, the study profiled TCR beta repertoires from the peripheral blood of under 15 young patients with multiple sclerosis. Multiple sclerosis patients were children and adolescents aged about 6 to 16 years. V loses 5 bases of germline sequence and J loses 5 bases, and the interval between the two ends is 11 bases. For CDR1 and CDR2, the germline V gene (reference sequence) lists LGHDT and YNNKEL. From the cysteine through the phenylalanine, the CDR3 covers 13 amino acids. The sequence is cut down to CDR3 DNA, 39 bases in frame from base 1. This clonotype was counted only a few times. Its antigen is currently not known. Nothing much larger sits one base from this clone, and base qualities are not available.

The receptor was isolated from a girl aged 5 to 17 with multiple sclerosis. Sequenced: blood. Here the chain combines TRBV3-1 and TRBJ2-3; the D segment could be TRBD1, given 6 matching bases. The CDR3 loop reads CASSKGVGDTQYF. In nucleotide form, the sequence is TGTGCCAGCAGCAAGGGGGTAGGAGATACGCAGTATTTT.